Sequencing of this TCR beta chain was carried out in a study of blood T cell repertoires in COVID-19. Background on the study: Researchers got acute and convalescent COVID-19 samples from the United States, Italy and Spain.

Clones were sequenced by immunoSEQ multiplex PCR, and TCRdb holds only the in-frame ones, with some missing. The sample has over 250,000 clones, around 86% seen once. The CDR3 is 14 residues long. Germline CDR1 reads SNHLY; CDR2 reads FYNNEI. Trimming cost V 3 bases and J 2 bases, with 5 bases left between them. Donors were grouped by their self-reported clinical history. The rearrangement links TRBV2 to TRBJ1-6; D unresolved. The receptor was derived from a young woman who had recovered from COVID-19. The sample taken for sequencing was PBMCs or T cells enriched from blood (not recorded which). The CDR3 is CASSDGTYNSPLHF. CDR3 bases: TGTGCCAGCAGTGACGGGACCTATAATTCACCCCTCCACTTT.